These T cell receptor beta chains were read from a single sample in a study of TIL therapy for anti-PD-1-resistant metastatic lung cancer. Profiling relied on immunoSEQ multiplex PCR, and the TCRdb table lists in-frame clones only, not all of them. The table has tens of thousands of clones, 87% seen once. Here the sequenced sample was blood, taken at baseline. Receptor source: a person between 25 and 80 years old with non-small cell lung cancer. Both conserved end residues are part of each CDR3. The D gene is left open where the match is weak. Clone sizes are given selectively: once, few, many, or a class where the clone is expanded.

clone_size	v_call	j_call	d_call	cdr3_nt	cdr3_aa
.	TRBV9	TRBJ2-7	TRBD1	TGTGCCAGCAGCGTAGGGTTCCAGGGGGCGGTCAACGAGCAGTACTTC	CASSVGFQGAVNEQYF
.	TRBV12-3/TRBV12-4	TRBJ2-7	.	TGTGCCAGCAGTTTATGGCAGGGGTTTGAGCAGTACTTC	CASSLWQGFEQYF
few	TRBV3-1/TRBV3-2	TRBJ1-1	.	TGTGCCAGCAGCCAGCCCTTGGGAACTGAAGCTTTCTTT	CASSQPLGTEAFF
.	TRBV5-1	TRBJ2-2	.	TGCGCCAGCAGCTTGGGACTTCTAAACACCGGGGAGCTGTTTTTT	CASSLGLLNTGELFF
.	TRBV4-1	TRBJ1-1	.	TGCGCCAGCAGCCAAGAGAAGGAGGCGCCCGTCGTTGAAGCTTTCTTT	CASSQEKEAPVVEAFF
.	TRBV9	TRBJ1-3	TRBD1	TGTGCCAGCAGCGTTACAGGGGGCCCTGGAAACACCATATATTTT	CASSVTGGPGNTIYF
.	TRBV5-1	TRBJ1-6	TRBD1	TGCGCCAGCAGCTTGGGACTCGGGACAGGGGTAGAAAATAATTCACCCCTCCACTTT	CASSLGLGTGVENNSPLHF
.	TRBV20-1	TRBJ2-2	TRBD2	TGCAGTGCTAGTCTAGCGGGAGGACTCACCGGGGAGCTGTTTTTT	CSASLAGGLTGELFF
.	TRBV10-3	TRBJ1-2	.	TGTGCCATCAGTCGGAATCCTACAGGGAATTATGGCTACACCTTC	CAISRNPTGNYGYTF
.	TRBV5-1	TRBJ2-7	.	TGCGCCAGCAGCTTTCAACACACGGAGGACTACGAGCAGTACTTC	CASSFQHTEDYEQYF
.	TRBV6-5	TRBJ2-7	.	TGTGCCAGCAGCCTTGGGTTCGAGCAGTACTTC	CASSLGFEQYF
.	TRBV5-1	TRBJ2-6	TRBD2	TGCGCCAGCAGCTTTGGGGCGGGAGGCACTGGGGCCAACGTCCTGACTTTC	CASSFGAGGTGANVLTF
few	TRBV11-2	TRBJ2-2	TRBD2	TGTGCCAGCAGCTCAAGACTAGCGGAAAGCACCGGGGAGCTGTTTTTT	CASSSRLAESTGELFF
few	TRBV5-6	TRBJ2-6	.	TGTGCCAGCAGCAAGGACTTCTCTGGGGCCAACGTCCTGACTTTC	CASSKDFSGANVLTF
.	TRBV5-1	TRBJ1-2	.	TGCGCCAGCAGCTTGGCCCAGGGGAATGGCTACACCTTC	CASSLAQGNGYTF
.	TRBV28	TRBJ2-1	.	TGTGCCAGCAGCAAAGTCGGGACTGGTGTCGATGAGCAGTTCTTC	CASSKVGTGVDEQFF
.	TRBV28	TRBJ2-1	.	TGTGCCAGCAGCCTGATTGGGCCAGAATACAATGAGCAGTTCTTC	CASSLIGPEYNEQFF
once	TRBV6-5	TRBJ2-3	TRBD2	TGTGCCAGCAGTTTAGCGGGGGTAACAGATACGCAGTATTTT	CASSLAGVTDTQYF
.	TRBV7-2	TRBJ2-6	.	TGTGCCAGCAGCCCTAGTCAAGGGGCCAACGTCCTGACTTTC	CASSPSQGANVLTF
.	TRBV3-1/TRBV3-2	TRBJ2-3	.	TGTGCCAGCAGCCAAGATTCGGATACGCAGTATTTT	CASSQDSDTQYF
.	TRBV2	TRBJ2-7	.	TGTGCCAGCACTAGGGATAGGAGCTCCTACGAGCAGTACTTC	CASTRDRSSYEQYF
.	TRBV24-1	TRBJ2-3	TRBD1	TGTGCCACCAGTGATTTTGGGCAGGGGGTCCGTGATACGCAGTATTTT	CATSDFGQGVRDTQYF
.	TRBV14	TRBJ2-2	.	TGTGCCAGCAGCCAACAACTGAACACCGGGGAGCTGTTTTTT	CASSQQLNTGELFF
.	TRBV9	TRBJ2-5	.	TGTGCCAGCAGCGTAGCACCAGGGCACCAAGAGACCCAGTACTTC	CASSVAPGHQETQYF
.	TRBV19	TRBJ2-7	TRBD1	TGTGCCAGTAGTATGATAGGGACAGGCTACGAGCAGTACTTC	CASSMIGTGYEQYF
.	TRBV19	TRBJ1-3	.	TGTGCCAGTACCAAAAAACTCTCTGGAAACACCATATATTTT	CASTKKLSGNTIYF
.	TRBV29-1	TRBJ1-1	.	TGCAGCGTTGATAGCAGGGCGAACACTGAAGCTTTCTTT	CSVDSRANTEAFF
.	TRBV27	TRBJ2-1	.	TGTGCCAGCAGCCTGTACAATGAGCAGTTCTTC	CASSLYNEQFF
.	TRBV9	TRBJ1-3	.	TGTGCCAGCAGCGCACCCACCGTCACGGGCGACACCATATATTTT	CASSAPTVTGDTIYF